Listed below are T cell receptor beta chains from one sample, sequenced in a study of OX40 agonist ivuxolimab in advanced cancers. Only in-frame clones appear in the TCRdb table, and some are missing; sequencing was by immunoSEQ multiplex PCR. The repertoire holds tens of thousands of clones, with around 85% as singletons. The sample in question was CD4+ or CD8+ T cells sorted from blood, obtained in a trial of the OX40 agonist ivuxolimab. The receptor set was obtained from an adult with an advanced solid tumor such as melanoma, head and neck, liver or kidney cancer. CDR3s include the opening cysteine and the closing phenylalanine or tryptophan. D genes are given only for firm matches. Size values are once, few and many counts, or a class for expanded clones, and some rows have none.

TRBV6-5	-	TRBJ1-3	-	TGTGCCAGCAGCCGGGGGGGGGCGTACGGAAACACCATATATTTT	CASSRGGAYGNTIYF
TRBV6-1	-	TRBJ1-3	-	TGTGCCAGCAGTGAGTCTCTGGGGCGAAAAGGAAACACCATATATTTT	CASSESLGRKGNTIYF
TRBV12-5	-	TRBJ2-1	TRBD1	TGTGCTACCACCCCCGCGACAGGGTCAAATGAGCAGTTCTTC	CATTPATGSNEQFF
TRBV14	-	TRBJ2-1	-	TGTGCCAGCAGCCAAGATTCTAACCCACTTCGGGGGCAGTTCTTC	CASSQDSNPLRGQFF
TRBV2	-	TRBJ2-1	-	TGTGCCAGCATGCACCAGATCAATGAGCAGTTCTTC	CASMHQINEQFF
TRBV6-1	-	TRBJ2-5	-	TGTGCCACAATGGCACAAGAGACCCAGTACTTC	CATMAQETQYF
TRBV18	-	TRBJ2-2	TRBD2	TGTGCCAGCTCACCCGGGAGACTAAGCGGGAGTGGCACCGGGGAGCTGTTTTTT	CASSPGRLSGSGTGELFF
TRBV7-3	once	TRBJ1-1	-	TGTGCCAGCAGCTTAACGAGGGCGTCCCAAGCTTTCTTT	CASSLTRASQAFF
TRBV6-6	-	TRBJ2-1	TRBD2	TGTGCCAGCAGTTATCTCGGACTAGCGGGAGGTCATGAGCAGTTCTTC	CASSYLGLAGGHEQFF
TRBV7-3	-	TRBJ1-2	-	TGTGCCAGCAGCTTAGGGGGCAGAAGTGGCTACACCTTC	CASSLGGRSGYTF
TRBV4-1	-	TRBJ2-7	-	TGCGCCAGCAGCCGCGGGACACCTTCTGTCTACGAGCAGTACTTC	CASSRGTPSVYEQYF
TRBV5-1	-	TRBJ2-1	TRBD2	TGCGCCAGCAGTCCCCTTTCCCTAGCGGGGGGCTCCTACAATGAGCAGTTCTTC	CASSPLSLAGGSYNEQFF
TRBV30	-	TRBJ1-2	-	TGTGCCTGGAGTCAGGATGTCGACTATGGCTACACCTTC	CAWSQDVDYGYTF
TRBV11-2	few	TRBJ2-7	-	TGTGCCAGCAGTGTTAGCGGTGCCTACGAGCAGTACTTC	CASSVSGAYEQYF